One sample yielded the 26 T cell receptor beta chains listed below, sequenced in a study of T-cell memory formation after mild COVID-19. TCRdb recomputed calls from the 5' RACE reads with MiXCR, one row per CDR3 protein. The top ten clones hold about an eighth of a sample with 450,000 or so distinct CDR3 sequences, 25% of them seen once. Source material: PBMCs or a T cell subset sorted from them (not recorded which). Every receptor here comes from an adult woman who had mild COVID-19 (a few samples of this study predate the infection). Cell type and time point are not known.

The chain couples TRBV23-1 to TRBJ2-1; 9 bases match TRBD1. TRBV23-1 is recorded as an ORF, its role being uncertain. J gave up 7 bases and V 8 bases, and 6 bases lay outside the gene matches. This CDR3 contains 13 residues. CDR3 loop: CASPSDRGNEQFF. CDR3 nucleotides: TGCGCCAGCCCATCGGACAGGGGTAATGAGCAGTTCTTC.

The chain employs TRBV29-1 and TRBJ2-1; TRBD2 matches 7 bases. The V gene's germline CDR1 is SQVTM and CDR2 ANQGSEA. The CDR3 has 14 amino acids. After removal of 4 bases from V and 2 bases from J, the junction contained 5 bases not matched to a gene. The CDR3 nucleotides are TGCAGCGTTGTGTCGGGAGGCCCCTACAATGAGCAGTTCTTC. This codes for CSVVSGGPYNEQFF.

V gene TRBV7-3 combines with J gene TRBJ2-1; D is uncertain. The CDR3 is 16 residues long. With 3 bases removed from V and 0 bases from J, the gap between germline ends came to 12 bases. Germline CDR1 and CDR2: SGHTA and FQGTGA. The DNA of the CDR3 is TGTGCCAGCAGCTTTGCAGGAGCTAGCTCCTACAATGAGCAGTTCTTC. It is translated as CASSFAGASSYNEQFF.

This chain connects TRBV30 to TRBJ1-3, with 8 positions matching TRBD1. CDR1 is GTSNPN and CDR2 is SVGIG in the germline V gene (reference sequence). The CDR3 loop spans 13 amino acids. The J segment lost 11 bases and the V segment lost 2 bases, leaving 8 bases of the junction unmatched. The CDR3 DNA sequence: TGTGCCTGGAGTCTAGGACAGGGAAGGTCCATATATTTT. Protein sequence: CAWSLGQGRSIYF.

This clonotype was detected a few times. The genes are TRBV20-1 and TRBJ2-2; TRBD2 matches at 12 bases. Germline V CDR1 and CDR2: DFQATT, SNEGSKA (reference sequence). The J segment lost 0 bases and the V segment lost 0 bases, leaving 2 bases of the junction unmatched. This CDR3 has 17 residues. In DNA form, the CDR3 reads TGCAGTGCTAGAGAACTAGCGGGGGGCGCGAACACCGGGGAGCTGTTTTTT. Translation: CSARELAGGANTGELFF.

CDR3 sequence: CASSRLSGSTDNEQFF. As DNA, the CDR3 is TGTGCCAGCAGCCGACTTAGCGGGAGCACCGACAATGAGCAGTTCTTC. The V gene is TRBV4-2, the J gene TRBJ2-1; TRBD2 matches 9 bases. CDR3 size: 16 residues. Trimming took 4 bases from V and 5 from J; bases not matched to a gene: 9. Germline V gene data show CDR1 as LGHNA and CDR2 as YNFKEQ.

This chain uses TRBV29-1 with TRBJ2-3; D may match TRBD1 or TRBD2 (6 bases each). The CDR3 has 14 amino acids. CDR1 is SQVTM and CDR2 is ANQGSEA in the germline V gene. V lost 6 bases, J lost 8 bases, and 21 bases lay in between. In nucleotides, the CDR3 is TGCAGCGTCCGCCAGGACAGACTAGTGGGTACGCAGTATTTT. Its translation is CSVRQDRLVGTQYF.

The chain has TRBV5-6 and TRBJ1-2; no reliable D call. The CDR3 loop spans 15 amino acids. Germline loops: CDR1 SGHDT, CDR2 YYEEEE. With 0 bases removed from V and 7 bases from J, the gap between germline ends came to 16 bases. The CDR3 DNA reads as TGTGCCAGCAGCTTGGAGGGCCGCTTGCTGCCTGGCTACACCTTC. Translation gives CASSLEGRLLPGYTF.

The CDR3 here is CASSQEGGNEQFF. CDR3 DNA sequence: TGCGCCAGCAGCCAAGAGGGTGGAAATGAGCAGTTCTTC. The genes are TRBV4-3 and TRBJ2-1; D not resolved. Trimming took 0 bases from V and 7 from J, leaving 7 bases between them. Germline lookup yields CDR1 LGHNA and CDR2 YSLEER. This CDR3 spans 13 amino acids.

The chain has TRBV29-1 and TRBJ1-5; D possibly corresponds to TRBD1 (5 bases). CDR1 and CDR2 from the germline V gene are SQVTM and ANQGSEA. Trimming left V 1 base short and J 7 bases short, with 11 bases between. The CDR3 length is 13 residues. The CDR3 spells CSVEAGVGQPQHF. The DNA of the CDR3 is TGCAGCGTTGAAGCGGGGGTGGGCCAGCCCCAGCATTTT.

The chain is built from TRBV20-1 and TRBJ2-1, with 13 positions matching TRBD2. The CDR3 runs to 18 residues. Germline-derived CDR1 and CDR2 are DFQATT and SNEGSKA (reference sequence). V trimming: 1 base; J trimming: 2 bases; junction bases outside the gene matches: 8. CDR3 sequence: CSARVLAGGPSAYNEQFF. The CDR3 DNA follows: TGCAGTGCTAGAGTACTAGCGGGAGGGCCCTCGGCCTACAATGAGCAGTTCTTC.

This clonotype has only a few counts. The chain couples TRBV11-2 to TRBJ2-7; tentatively, D is TRBD2 (5 bases). The CDR3 is 11 amino acids. Trimming stripped 6 bases from V and 5 bases from J, with 8 bases between. The germline V gene encodes CDR1 SGHAT and CDR2 FQNNGV. For the CDR3, the DNA is TGTGCCAGCAGATCGGGAAACGAGCAGTACTTC. This encodes CASRSGNEQYF. Variable domain in full (rest from reference TRBV11-2 and TRBJ2-7): EAGVAQSPRYKIIEKRQSVAFWCNPISGHATLYWYQQILGQGPKLLIQFQNNGVVDDSQLPKDRFSAERLKGVDSTLKIQPAKLEDSAVYLCASRSGNEQYFGPGTRLTVT.

Only a few counts were recorded for this clonotype. The chain combines TRBV12-5 with TRBJ2-3; D might be TRBD2 (6 bases). This CDR3 has 15 amino acids. V was cut by 1 base and J by 2 bases, with 10 bases left in between. CDR1 and CDR2 (germline): LGHNT, FRNRAP. The CDR3 DNA is TGTGCTAGTGGTTTGGATGGACTACTCACAGATACGCAGTATTTT. This encodes CASGLDGLLTDTQYF. The full variable domain, in which reference TRBV12-5 and TRBJ2-3 provide the parts outside the CDR3, is DARVTQTPRHKVTEMGQEVTMRCQPILGHNTVFWYRQTMMQGLELLAYFRNRAPLDDSGMPKDRFSAEMPDATLATLKIQPSEPRDSAVYFCASGLDGLLTDTQYFGPGTRLTVL.

The chain couples TRBV7-2 to TRBJ2-2; 8 nucleotides align to TRBD2. Trimming cost V 0 bases and J 7 bases; bases outside gene matches: 7. CDR3 length: 16 residues. Per the germline V gene, CDR1 is SGHTA and CDR2 is FQGNSA. CDR3 protein: CASSLARAGGRGELFF. The CDR3 DNA reads as TGTGCCAGCAGCTTAGCTCGGGCGGGAGGCCGCGGGGAGCTGTTTTTT. The full variable domain, rest sourced from reference TRBV7-2 and TRBJ2-2, is GAGVSQSPSNKVTEKGKDVELRCDPISGHTALYWYRQSLGQGLEFLIYFQGNSAPDKSGLPSDRFSAERTGGSVSTLTIQRTQQEDSAVYLCASSLARAGGRGELFFGEGSRLTVL.

The V gene is TRBV12-3 or TRBV12-4, the J gene TRBJ2-7; D is uncertain. Trimming pared 3 bases from V and 2 bases from J, leaving 14 bases between. The CDR3 extends over 15 amino acids. CDR3 sequence: CASSFGSRSTYEQYF. Written as DNA, the CDR3 is TGTGCCAGCAGTTTCGGTTCTCGGAGTACCTACGAGCAGTACTTC.

CDR3 protein: CASSFPDYGYTF. The CDR3 nucleotides are TGTGCCAGCAGTTTCCCAGACTATGGCTACACCTTC. This rearrangement joins TRBV6-8 to TRBJ1-2; D call uncertain. The CDR3 sequence is 12 residues long. Per the germline V gene, CDR1 is MNHGY and CDR2 is SAAAGT. V was trimmed by 4 bases and J by 3 bases, leaving 6 bases between them.

This clonotype has just a few counts. This rearrangement joins TRBV5-1 to TRBJ1-2; 7 positions agree with TRBD1. This CDR3 is built from 14 residues. Germline-derived CDR1 and CDR2 are SGHRS and YFSETQ. Germline trimming cut 4 bases from V and 2 bases from J; bases unmatched to any gene: 5. The chain's CDR3 is CASSPSTGNYGYTF. Here the CDR3 DNA reads TGCGCCAGCAGCCCATCGACAGGGAACTATGGCTACACCTTC.

This chain links TRBV4-3 with TRBJ1-6; D remains ambiguous. Per the germline V gene, CDR1 is LGHNA and CDR2 is YSLEER. The germline V and J ends were trimmed by 0 bases and 9 bases, with 9 bases remaining between them. The CDR3 is made up of 14 amino acids. Written as DNA, the CDR3 is TGCGCCAGCAGCCAAGATATAGGGCGTTCACCCCTCCACTTT. Its protein is CASSQDIGRSPLHF.

The V and J genes are TRBV5-1 and TRBJ1-1; D possibly corresponds to TRBD1 (6 bases). The V and J ends lost 2 bases and 4 bases respectively, with 9 bases between them. Looked up from germline, CDR1 is SGHRS and CDR2 is YFSETQ. CDR3 size: 13 residues. This CDR3 reads CASSFGQPTEAFF. CDR3 coding DNA: TGCGCCAGCAGCTTTGGACAGCCCACTGAAGCTTTCTTT.

The rearrangement links TRBV5-1 to TRBJ2-7; TRBD1 matches at 9 bases. With 6 bases clipped from V and 0 bases from J, the junction kept 4 bases outside the gene matches. Germline-derived CDR1 and CDR2 are SGHRS and YFSETQ. The CDR3 is made up of 14 amino acids. The CDR3 spells CASTWTGDSYEQYF. Here the CDR3 DNA reads TGCGCCAGCACCTGGACAGGGGACTCCTACGAGCAGTACTTC.

The CDR3 reads CASSQDEYEQFF. The CDR3 DNA follows: TGTGCCAGCAGCCAAGACGAGTATGAGCAGTTCTTC. This chain connects TRBV3-1 to TRBJ2-1; D gene unclear. The length of the CDR3 is 12 residues. The V end lost 0 bases, the J end lost 8 bases, and 5 bases lay between the germline ends. Germline V gene data show CDR1 as LGHDT and CDR2 as YNNKEL (reference sequence).

This chain links TRBV12-3 or TRBV12-4 with TRBJ2-1; weak D call: TRBD2 (5 bases). CDR3 length: 15 residues. V was cut by 2 bases and J by 2 bases, with 10 bases left in between. The CDR3 loop reads CASSLYGVTYNEQFF. CDR3 nucleotide sequence: TGTGCCAGCAGTTTATACGGGGTAACCTACAATGAGCAGTTCTTC.

V usage is TRBV30 and J usage is TRBJ2-3; 8 bases fit TRBD2. This CDR3 has 13 residues. CDR1 and CDR2 from the germline V gene are GTSNPN and SVGIG (reference sequence). V shed 4 bases and J 4 bases; nucleotides not matched to a gene: 4. The CDR3 is CAWKTGGADTQYF. CDR3 DNA: TGTGCCTGGAAAACGGGGGGGGCAGATACGCAGTATTTT.

This clonotype has just one count. The chain recombines TRBV4-1 with TRBJ2-3; D unclear. The CDR3 length is 15 residues. Trimming pared 4 bases from V and 4 bases from J, leaving 15 bases between. Germline-derived CDR1 and CDR2 are MGHRA and YSYEKL. The CDR3 nucleotides are TGCGCCAGCAGCCTGTGGGGTCAACGGGCAGATACGCAGTATTTT. It specifies CASSLWGQRADTQYF.

The chain couples TRBV4-1 to TRBJ2-5, with D unclear. The ends were cut back, 3 bases at V and 3 bases at J, with 8 bases in the middle. Germline lookup yields CDR1 MGHRA and CDR2 YSYEKL. The CDR3 totals 13 residues. For the CDR3, the DNA is TGCGCCAGCAGCCACCCTAGGGAAGAGACCCAGTACTTC. Its protein product is CASSHPREETQYF.

This sequence joins TRBV20-1 and TRBJ2-6; tentatively, D is TRBD1 or TRBD2 (5 bases each). Per germline, CDR1 DFQATT and CDR2 SNEGSKA (reference sequence). V lost 3 bases and J lost 4, with 19 bases in between. The CDR3 contains 17 residues. CDR3 sequence reads: CSASQFSTGTGANVLTF. In DNA, the CDR3 is TGCAGTGCTAGCCAATTCAGTACGGGGACCGGGGCCAACGTCCTGACTTTC.